This T cell receptor (beta chain) was identified during a study of cytomegalovirus exposure and HLA in healthy donors (dated by TCRdb to the late 2010s). Turning to the overall study: In an earlier analysis of 550 to 750 of the donors, 250 to 300 Gb of sequence data and about 110 million unique TCR beta sequences from roughly 190 million T cells were reported. Rather than drawing on any new phenotypic data, the later analysis identified candidate immune exposures from TCR beta sequences and the way those sequences occurred across donors. The aim of the study was to test whether cataloging public T cell receptors could identify signatures of past pathogen exposure. Of the roughly 410 genotyped donors, 81% were placed in the genetic ancestry cluster associated with self-reported Caucasian donors. The study combined high-throughput TCR immunosequencing, statistical association of individual TCRs with disease status, and machine learning to predict cytomegalovirus infection status. Roughly 290 gigabases of sequencing data and tens of millions of unique TCR sequences made up an early release that covered fewer than 650 HLA-typed donors. On average, roughly 250,000 unique TCR beta nucleotide sequences were sequenced per donor among fewer than 500 genotyped donors of the cohort, with 15% to 20% of those sequences being non-productive. All discovery cohort repertoires had been generated using a single sequencing platform. The study used immunosequencing to profile the T cell repertoires of some 600 subjects and linked those repertoires to cytomegalovirus serostatus. Because of strong linkage in the cohort, roughly five DR-DQ haplotypes were treated as single units for association and clustering. An earlier analysis of 450 to 750 of the donors used high-throughput TCR beta sequencing to judge whether each TCR beta V gene segment behaved as functional or pseudogenic. HLA typing included class I and class II loci at four-digit resolution. The number of donors typed differed by locus, with about 629-630 for A, B, C, DRB1 and DQB1, about 500 for DQA1, approximately 570 for DPA1, and over 400 for DPB1. In addition to the first cohort of 666 subjects, a separate validation cohort of over 90 different subjects was used. A later genetic analysis took genome-wide SNP genotypes for about three fifths of the 666 donors and used that subset as a discovery cohort. A later analysis re-analyzed previously published TCR beta repertoires from about 600 donors and added high-resolution HLA genotyping to study TCR occurrence patterns. Donor age, sex, ethnicity and CMV serostatus were compiled together with the repertoire data. Broad study findings and their caveats: The 87-base-pair reads could not distinguish some IMGT-functional V segments, including TRBV6-2 and TRBV6-3, so those segments were excluded. A further reported finding was that TCR beta sequences accurately predicted the HLA-A and HLA-B alleles for most subjects in the first cohort. Immune exposure information for the cohort was limited to CMV serostatus. The study gave a list of under 200 TCR beta chains associated with cytomegalovirus. A group of highly shared sequence variants was considered likely to be a technical artifact of the sequencing pipeline. Linkage disequilibrium might explain the correlated functional status among segregating V segments, but an unknown experimental factor could not be excluded. At a false discovery rate of 0.05, a later analysis linked around 17,000 TCR beta sequences to specific HLA alleles. In a later analysis, HLA-associated TCR beta chains were found to be more clonally expanded and to have lower generation probabilities than equally common non-associated chains. Presence/absence analyses assumed roughly uniform sequencing depth across donors, an assumption that may not hold. In vitro tests confirmed that a few of the cytomegalovirus-associated TCR beta chains recognize cytomegalovirus antigens. The earlier analysis of fewer than 750 of the donors excluded 15 to 20 rarely observed V segments, including chromosome 9 orphons, because counts were too low. It was suggested by the authors that the approach could potentially be generalized to other disease states and immunological phenotypes. While some public TCRs were present in many individuals, most TCR sequences turned up only very rarely across donors. In a later analysis, TCR association rates were found to vary across HLA loci, with the most associated TCRs seen for DRB1 alleles and the fewest for HLA-C alleles. Assigning TCR associations to individual alleles was difficult when HLA alleles, especially DR and DQ, strongly co-occurred. In an earlier analysis of about 550 of the donors, most TCR beta V segments were observed in productive rearrangements about 90% or about 30% of the time, broadly matching IMGT annotations. The classifier was reported to diagnose cytomegalovirus status with high specificity and sensitivity in both the original and validation cohorts. According to a later analysis, most CMV-associated TCR beta chains appeared to be HLA-restricted, and the HLA associations seemed to be driven largely by CMV exposure. According to a later analysis, parvovirus B19, influenza, CMV and Epstein-Barr virus appeared linked to several top co-occurrence clusters. In a later genetic analysis, a missense DCLRE1C variant was associated with V-gene and J-gene trimming of TCR beta chains, and the association was replicated in an independent cohort. The cohort was sequenced for TCR beta chains only, and without alpha or paired-chain data the features that could be detected were limited. Because some donors lacked HLA typing at each locus, the association tests relied only on the typed subset. Compared with the approximately 670-donor mean, donors in an Asian-associated ancestry cluster had fewer N-insertions in productive TCRs, according to a later genetic analysis.

Comments on this clone: The specificity of this receptor is unknown. Base qualities are missing; no much larger clone stands one base away.

The cohort comprised approximately 700 healthy bone marrow donors. At the time of sampling, all cohort members were nominally healthy, though unrecorded immune exposures were likely present. The donor was CMV seronegative and belonged to the group of over 350 seronegative cohort members. A peripheral blood sample was collected from each donor, and TCR beta sequencing was performed on peripheral blood mononuclear cells. Genomic DNA was extracted from the blood cell samples with the Qiagen DNeasy Blood Extraction Kit. The library was obtained by the immunoSEQ multiplex PCR assay. For the multiplex PCR, a mixture combining 60 forward primers for TCR Vbeta segments and 13 reverse primers for TCR Jbeta segments was used. The CDR3 region of rearranged TCR beta genes was amplified from genomic DNA by a multiplex PCR assay. The Illumina HiSeq System was used to sequence the amplified TCR beta libraries as 87-base-pair reads. Per the source publication's procedure: Across the roughly 670 repertoires, a later analysis counted 78 million or so unique TCR beta chains, 8.5 million to 12 million of which were shared by at least two donors. Raw reads were error-corrected and collapsed into unique sequences by a nearest-neighbor algorithm in which closely related sequences were merged to remove PCR and sequencing errors. To assign V, D and J gene segments, CDR3 sequences were aligned to IMGT reference sequences. For a sequence to be retained, a match of at least six nucleotides was required to both a V gene segment and a J gene segment. Rearrangements were classified as productive when the CDR3 lacked stop codons and remained in frame with V and J, and all other rearrangements were classified as non-productive. Following IMGT convention, CDR3 was defined as the stretch from the second conserved V-encoded cysteine to the conserved J-encoded phenylalanine. In an earlier analysis of roughly 580 of the donors, sequences lacking an unambiguous match to a single V gene segment were excluded. An earlier analysis of a few hundred of the donors called V segments functional above 56.7% productive rearrangements and segregating when the between-donor standard deviation exceeded 5%. To diagnose cytomegalovirus status from the catalog of TCR beta chain sequences, a statistical classification framework was built. A later analysis assigned V and J genes by comparing TCR nucleotide sequences with IMGT/GENE-DB human TR gene sequences. The TCRdist pipeline was used in a later analysis to assign CDR3 sequences and most-parsimonious VDJ recombination scenarios. In a later analysis, each TCR beta chain was defined by its CDR3 amino acid sequence together with its V-gene family, and reads without a unique V-gene family were excluded. A later analysis removed roughly 590 highly shared, low-generation-probability nucleotide sequences to deal with suspected cross-contamination and a sequencing artifact. In a later analysis, a clonal expansion index for each public chain was calculated from normalized within-repertoire ranks of inferred template counts. Generation probabilities in a later analysis came from a VDJ recombination model fitted to out-of-frame rearrangements, and those results were checked against IGoR. A later analysis scored TCR-TCR, TCR-HLA and TCR-CMV co-occurrence with hypergeometric tests, applying a repertoire-size bias correction to TCR pairs. To estimate false discovery rates, a later analysis permuted the HLA or CMV assignments 20 times. A later analysis grouped co-occurring TCRs with DBSCAN, adding TCRdist sequence similarity when clustering within HLA-allele-positive subsets. For co-occurrence clustering, repertoires with fewer than 30,000 or more than 120,000 public chains were excluded, along with several repertoires with anomalous nucleotide sharing. This is the immuneACCESS table as TCRdb keeps it, with only in-frame sequences that have V and J called. A part of the clones is gone; compared with another copy, unresolved V genes explain less than half, and the rest is unexplained. V and J calls plus clone size are reproduced from that table; the DNA served to infer D and trimming. Present in this sample are 120,000 or so clones, roughly 80% of which were seen just once. Roughly 5.9% of the sample is held by the ten biggest clonotypes.

As encoded in the germline V gene, CDR1 is SQVTM while CDR2 is ANQGSEA. The CDR3 goes from the cysteine to the phenylalanine over 12 residues. Only the CDR3 DNA stays, 36 bases, in frame from base 1. V drops 7 bases and J drops 4 bases, leaving 13 bases in between. The material sequenced was PBMCs. This chain joins TRBV29-1 to TRBJ2-5; D gene: possibly TRBD1, on 5 matching bases. This TCR was recovered from a woman in her forties in good health and CMV-seronegative. CDR3 sequence: CSAKGTGETQYF. The nucleotides read TGCAGCGCAAAGGGTACAGGAGAGACCCAGTACTTC. With the portions outside the CDR3 filled from the reference TRBV29-1 and TRBJ2-5 genes, the complete variable region becomes SAVISQKPSRDICQRGTSLTIQCQVDSQVTMMFWYRQQPGQSLTLIATANQGSEATYESGFVIDKFPISRPNLTFSTLTVSNMSPEDSSIYLCSAKGTGETQYFGPGTRLLVL.